These 10 T cell receptor beta chains share one sample of origin, sequenced in a study of control samples from healthy donors and cancer patients. Data came from immunoSEQ multiplex PCR; TCRdb stores just in-frame clones and leaves some out. The top ten clones hold approximately 2.9% of a sample with over 120,000 clones, about nine tenths of them seen once. Sequences were obtained from blood. These TCRs come from a man in his thirties or forties in good health.

This clone was seen just once. CDR3 sequence reads: CASSGSLSGGGTDTQYF. The CDR3 bases are TGTGCCAGCAGCGGGAGTCTGTCGGGGGGAGGCACAGATACGCAGTATTTT. The chain couples TRBV11-3 to TRBJ2-3, with 7 bases fitting TRBD2. The germline CDR1 and CDR2 sequences are SGHNT and YENEEA. This CDR3 comprises 17 residues. J gave up 1 base and V 5 bases, and 12 bases lay outside the gene matches.

V is TRBV19 and J is TRBJ1-1, with 10 bases aligning to TRBD1. V trimming: 5 bases; J trimming: 1 base; junction bases outside the gene matches: 7. The CDR3 spans 16 residues. Per germline, CDR1 LNHDA and CDR2 SQIVND (reference sequence). CDR3 coding DNA: TGTGCCAGTAGTCTAGGGACAGGGGTAGGGAACACTGAAGCTTTCTTT. It translates to CASSLGTGVGNTEAFF.

The chain joins TRBV18 to TRBJ1-2; possible D gene TRBD1, 5 bases. Germline-derived CDR1 and CDR2 are KGHSH and LQKENI. Trimming took off 0 bases at V and 8 bases at J, with 10 bases between the two ends. The CDR3 totals 13 residues. The CDR3 here is CASSPPGGGGYTF. Here the CDR3 DNA reads TGTGCCAGCTCACCACCGGGGGGAGGCGGCTACACCTTC.

This clone is a singleton in its sample. CDR3 loop: CSAPGLGQETQYF. CDR3 coding DNA: TGCAGCGCCCCCGGTCTGGGCCAAGAGACCCAGTACTTC. V and J are TRBV29-1 and TRBJ2-5; D unresolved. This CDR3 is built from 13 residues. The V end was cut by 7 bases, the J end by 1 base, with 13 bases between. Germline V gene lookup returns CDR1 SQVTM and CDR2 ANQGSEA.

V usage is TRBV6-5 and J usage is TRBJ2-7; D uncertain. From germline, CDR1 is MNHEY and CDR2 SVGAGI. The CDR3 has 11 residues. Trimming stripped 2 bases from V and 6 bases from J, with 5 bases between. The CDR3 here is CASSYGPEQYF. In DNA form, the CDR3 reads TGTGCCAGCAGTTACGGGCCCGAGCAGTACTTC.

J is TRBJ1-4 and V is TRBV5-1, with a weak D call TRBD1 (5 bases). The CDR3 has 14 residues. V shed 8 bases and J shed 7 bases, with 18 bases lying between them. Germline V gives CDR1 SGHRS, CDR2 YFSETQ. Here the CDR3 reads CASREGRAGEKLFF. Here the CDR3 DNA reads TGCGCCAGTCGAGAGGGCAGGGCGGGTGAAAAACTGTTTTTT.

The V gene is TRBV29-1, the J gene TRBJ1-6; TRBD1 matches at 8 bases. Germline trimming cut 6 bases from V and 7 bases from J; bases unmatched to any gene: 5. The length of the CDR3 is 13 residues. Germline V gene sequence: CDR1 SQVTM, CDR2 ANQGSEA. This CDR3 is CSVRDRQNSPLHF. CDR3 nucleotide sequence: TGCAGCGTACGGGACAGGCAAAATTCACCCCTCCACTTT.

DNA of the CDR3: TGCGCCAGCAGCTTGGATGGACAGTTGAACACTGAAGCTTTCTTT. This codes for CASSLDGQLNTEAFF. V usage is TRBV5-1 and J usage is TRBJ1-1; D is perhaps TRBD1 (6 bases). CDR3 length: 15 amino acids. Trimming removed 0 bases from V and 0 bases from J, with 9 bases in between. Looked up from germline, CDR1 is SGHRS and CDR2 is YFSETQ.

The table lists this clone with a few counts. The chain links TRBV12-2 to TRBJ1-6. TRBV12-2 is a known pseudogene. This CDR3 comprises 18 residues. CDR3 sequence: CASRSRSGGLSYNSPLHF. CDR3 DNA sequence: TGTGCAAGTCGCTCGAGGAGCGGGGGGCTCTCCTATAATTCACCCCTCCACTTT.

This clone was counted ten times or more. The chain combines TRBV18 with TRBJ2-7; TRBD2 aligns across 10 bases. CDR1 is KGHSH, CDR2 LQKENI, per germline. The CDR3 spans 17 residues. J was trimmed by 6 bases and V by 0 bases; bases with no gene match: 11. The CDR3: CASSPPASGGVKGEQYF. Written as DNA, the CDR3 is TGTGCCAGCTCACCACCGGCTAGCGGGGGCGTCAAGGGCGAGCAGTACTTC.